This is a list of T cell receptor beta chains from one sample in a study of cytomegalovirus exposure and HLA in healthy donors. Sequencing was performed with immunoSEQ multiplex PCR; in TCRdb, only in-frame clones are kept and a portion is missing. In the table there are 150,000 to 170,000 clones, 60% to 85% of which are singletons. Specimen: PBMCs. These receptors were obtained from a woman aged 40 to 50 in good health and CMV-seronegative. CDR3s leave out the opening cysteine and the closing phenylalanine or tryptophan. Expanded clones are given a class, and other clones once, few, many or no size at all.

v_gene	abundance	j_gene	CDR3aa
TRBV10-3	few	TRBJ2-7	AISDPGTGLYEQY
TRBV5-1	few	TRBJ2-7	ASSFRQDYEQY
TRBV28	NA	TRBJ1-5	ASSLGTGLGNQPQH
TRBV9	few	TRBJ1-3	ASSASVGNTIY
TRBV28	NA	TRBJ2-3	ASSSGGSTDTQY
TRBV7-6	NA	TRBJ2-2	ASSLVGGATGELF
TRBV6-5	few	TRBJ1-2	ASSYLDRGLNGYT
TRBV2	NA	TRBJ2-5	ASHSLLADVGGEETQY
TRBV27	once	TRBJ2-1	ASANRLHNEQF
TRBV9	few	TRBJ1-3	ASSPDTSSGNTIY
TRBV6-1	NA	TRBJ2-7	ASSDGRGPT
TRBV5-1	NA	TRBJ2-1	ASSLAGYDNEQF
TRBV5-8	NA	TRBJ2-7	ASTEMGGGYEQY
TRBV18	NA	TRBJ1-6	ASSPQGTAANSPLH
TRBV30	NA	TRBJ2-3	AGGGDWTQY
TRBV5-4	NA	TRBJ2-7	GLTTSGRYEQY
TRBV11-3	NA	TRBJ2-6	ASSPSSGANVLT
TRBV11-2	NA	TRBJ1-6	ASSFGPPEGIDSPLH
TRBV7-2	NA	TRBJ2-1	ASIMGSGPYNEQF
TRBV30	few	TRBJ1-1	AWSVGVTGIGPGAF
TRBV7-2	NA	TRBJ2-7	ASSLGAGQGHEQY
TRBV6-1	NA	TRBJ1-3	ASSEGGLASGNTIY
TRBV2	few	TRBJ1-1	ASSEGRDRDAF
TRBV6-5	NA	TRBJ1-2	ASTRGFAYGYT
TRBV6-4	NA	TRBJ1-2	ASSEAGWGYGYT
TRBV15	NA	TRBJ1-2	ATSREQSGLNYGYT
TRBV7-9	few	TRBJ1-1	ASSLLGRDTEAF
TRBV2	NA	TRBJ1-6	ASSGGVEILSPLH
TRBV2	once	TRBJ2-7	ASRPPGTSGNGRQY
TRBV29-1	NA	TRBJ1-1	SVEVGTGSTEAF
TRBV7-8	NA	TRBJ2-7	ASSAGLAVVYEQY
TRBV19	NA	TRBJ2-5	ASSIVGLGETQY